This T cell receptor (beta chain) was sequenced during a study of blood T cell repertoires in COVID-19. Study context: From the United States, Italy and Spain came samples of acute and convalescent COVID-19. Sources were T cells, B-cell-depleted T cells, or PBMCs; the material itself was cDNA or gDNA.

As processed by the authors: Using reference gene primer amplification, nucleated cell counts were estimated. The repertoire was sequenced with immunoSEQ multiplex PCR; TCRdb's copy has only in-frame clones and lacks some. That table furnishes V, J and clone size, whereas the DNA furnished D and trimming. The data hold fewer than 110,000 clones, with about 89% observed a single time. CDR1 and CDR2 from the germline V gene are MNHEY and SVGEGT. Deletions cut 6 bases from V and 6 bases from J, with 20 bases between. This CDR3 contains 15 residues. Sequencing was performed on peripheral blood. The J gene is TRBJ1-2, the V gene TRBV6-2 or TRBV6-3; D is uncertain. The origin of this receptor is a woman in her sixties or seventies with acute or convalescent COVID-19. CDR3: CASSPESGAWDGYTF. CDR3 DNA: TGTGCCAGCAGCCCCGAGTCGGGAGCATGGGATGGCTACACCTTC.